This T cell receptor beta chain is from a study of OX40 agonist ivuxolimab in advanced cancers. As for the study more broadly: The costimulatory receptor OX40 (CD134) was targeted by ivuxolimab, a fully human IgG2 agonistic monoclonal antibody. Intravenous ivuxolimab was administered to patients every 2 weeks at six dose levels: 0.01, 0.1, 0.3, 1.5, 3 and 10 mg/kg. Among the roughly 50 dose-escalation patients, some 20 had hepatocellular carcinoma, approximately 15 melanoma, 9 renal cell carcinoma and 9 head and neck cancer. In the dose-escalation cohort, 70% to 85% of patients were male, and the mean age was 60 years with a range of roughly 23 to 79. Patients were allowed to have had prior anti-PD-1, anti-PD-L1 or anti-CTLA-4 therapy, and 40% to 45% of the dose-escalation patients had been treated with checkpoint inhibitors. Partial responses occurred in three dose-escalation patients, of whom one had hepatocellular carcinoma and two had cutaneous melanoma. Peripheral TCRbeta sequencing aimed to test whether ivuxolimab altered TCR sequence diversity and caused clonal T-cell expansion. The paper reports the monotherapy dose-escalation portion (N of about 47 patients) of the phase I ivuxolimab trial. On the study overall, not on this receptor specifically: Low levels of normalized T-cell clonal expansion were also shown by some nonresponding patients. In the 0.1-3.0 mg/kg groups, partial responders were among the patients with the lowest normalized peripheral clonal expansion, particularly in CD8+ T cells. After ivuxolimab, CD8+ T cells had more expanded clones than CD4+ T cells on average. Which antigens the clonally expanded peripheral T cells were specific for was not determined. Clonal expansion of both CD4+ and CD8+ blood T cells was observed from baseline to week 6 at doses 0.1 to 3.0 mg/kg.

To sequence the TCRbeta CDR3 region, genomic DNA was isolated from the sorted cells. TCRbeta CDR3 regions were sequenced using the immunoSEQ Assay. What TCRdb holds here is the immuneACCESS table cut down to in-frame rearrangements. Part of the clones is not present; checked against another copy, under half of the missing clones reflect an unresolved V gene, and the others are unexplained. In this sample the table shows 90,000 to 100,000 clones, roughly four fifths of which occur a single time. Clones ranked in the top ten supply more than 1.1% of the sample. On this clone: Its recognized antigen is unknown. No qualities accompany the bases; no much larger clone lies one base away.

Patients with autoimmune disease history or receiving systemic immunosuppression were excluded from the trial. Peripheral blood for TCR sequencing was drawn from every dose cohort at baseline, at cycle 4 day 1 and at cycle 7 day 1. The samples were drawn from a first-in-human, open-label, multicenter phase I dose-escalation trial of ivuxolimab. Adults with locally advanced or metastatic head and neck squamous cell, hepatocellular, melanoma or renal cell carcinoma were enrolled in the trial. CD4+ and CD8+ T cells were sorted separately from peripheral blood before TCR sequencing. The germline V gene specifies SGHTA as CDR1 and FQGNSA as CDR2. After removal of 5 bases from V and 4 bases from J, the junction retains 5 bases not matched to a gene. Reading from cysteine to phenylalanine, the CDR3 counts 15 amino acids. Of all the DNA, just the CDR3 is kept, 45 bases in frame from base 1.

The clonotype was recovered from an adult with an advanced solid tumor such as melanoma, head and neck, liver or kidney cancer. The sequenced sample was CD4+ or CD8+ T cells sorted from blood, obtained in a trial of the OX40 agonist ivuxolimab. Here the chain combines TRBV7-2 and TRBJ2-3; TRBD1 matches 11 bases in the middle. Read as DNA, the sequence is TGTGCCAGCAGCAAACCGGGACAGGGGGCAGATACGCAGTATTTT. The resulting protein is CASSKPGQGADTQYF. The full variable domain, with segments outside the CDR3 supplied by the reference TRBV7-2 and TRBJ2-3 proteins, appears as GAGVSQSPSNKVTEKGKDVELRCDPISGHTALYWYRQSLGQGLEFLIYFQGNSAPDKSGLPSDRFSAERTGGSVSTLTIQRTQQEDSAVYLCASSKPGQGADTQYFGPGTRLTVL.